This T cell receptor beta chain was obtained from a study of cytomegalovirus exposure and HLA in healthy donors. Every donor was a healthy person donating bone marrow. Germline V CDR1 and CDR2: SQVTM, ANQGSEA. The ends lost 3 bases at V and 7 bases at J; junction bases unmatched: 6. CDR3 size: 14 residues. Primers included in the PCR were 60 Vbeta and 13 Jbeta primers. Sequencing used immunoSEQ multiplex PCR; TCRdb keeps in-frame clones, though not all of them. Of about 140,000 clones listed, 79% were seen once; the top ten hold approximately 7%. This clonotype originated in a man between 35 and 55 years old in good health and CMV-seropositive. The V gene is TRBV29-1, the J gene TRBJ2-1, with TRBD2 identical over 10 bases. Source material: PBMCs. The DNA of the CDR3 is TGCAGCGTTGACACTAGCGGGGCTAGTAATGAGCAGTTCTTC. Protein: CSVDTSGASNEQFF.